Following are 30 T cell receptor beta chains from one sample sequenced in a study of shared clonotypes between healthy human individuals. Data came from immunoSEQ multiplex PCR; TCRdb stores just in-frame clones and leaves some out. The table includes about 1.5 million clones, 98% detected once. The specimen was naive CD4+ T cells sorted from blood. As to subset: CD45RA+ positively selected. These receptors were taken from a man aged 25-45 years in good health.

The V and J genes are TRBV5-1 and TRBJ1-1; no clear D gene. This CDR3 is built from 13 residues. Germline V gene data show CDR1 as SGHRS and CDR2 as YFSETQ. V was shortened by 2 bases and J by 5 bases, with 10 bases between the two germline ends. CDR3 in DNA: TGCGCCAGCAGCTTCTCTCTAGGGACTGAAGCTTTCTTT. Amino acid sequence: CASSFSLGTEAFF.

J is TRBJ2-3 and V is TRBV7-2; D is ambiguous. The CDR3 is 13 residues long. Germline V lookup: CDR1 SGHTA, CDR2 FQGNSA. V lost 4 bases, J lost 1 base, and 6 bases lay in between. The CDR3 here is CASSYRGTDTQYF. CDR3 DNA: TGTGCCAGCAGCTATCGGGGCACAGATACGCAGTATTTT.

This chain links TRBV7-3 with TRBJ1-1, with TRBD1 matching 7 bases. This CDR3 region has 14 residues. Germline values: CDR1 SGHTA, CDR2 FQGTGA. Trimming removed 5 bases from V and 6 bases from J; junction bases left unmatched: 9. CDR3 protein: CASSTTGTAPEAFF. In DNA, the CDR3 is TGTGCCAGCAGCACTACCGGGACAGCGCCTGAAGCTTTCTTT.

The DNA of the CDR3 is TGCGCCAGCAGCGCTACGACTAGCGGGAGGCCAGATACGCAGTATTTT. Translated, it gives CASSATTSGRPDTQYF. The V call is TRBV5-1, the J call TRBJ2-3; 13 positions match TRBD2. Trimming removed 4 bases from V and 4 bases from J; junction bases left unmatched: 6. The CDR3 covers 16 residues. Germline V gene sequence: CDR1 SGHRS, CDR2 YFSETQ.

This chain joins TRBV9 and TRBJ1-1, with TRBD1 as a possible D gene (6 bases). CDR1 is SGDLS, CDR2 YYNGEE, per germline. The V end was cut by 5 bases, the J end by 2 bases, with 16 bases between. There are 15 residues in the CDR3. The CDR3 nucleotides are TGTGCCAGCAGTGGAACCACAGGGTTTAACACTGAAGCTTTCTTT. Amino acid sequence: CASSGTTGFNTEAFF.

This chain uses TRBV6-6 with TRBJ2-1; no reliable D call. V lost 8 bases, J lost 8 bases, and 10 bases lay in between. CDR3 length: 11 residues. In germline, CDR1 is MNHNY, CDR2 SVGAGI (reference sequence). In DNA, the CDR3 is TGTGCCAGCGAGTTAGGCTATGAGCAGTTCTTC. Translation gives CASELGYEQFF.

There are a few counts of this clone. Other nucleotide sequences from this sample produce the same CDR3. The chain uses TRBV6-1 and TRBJ1-2; D possibly corresponds to TRBD1 (6 bases). Trimming removed 2 bases from V and 2 bases from J, with 6 bases in between. The CDR3 is 13 amino acids. CDR1 is MNHNS and CDR2 is SASEGT in the germline V gene. The CDR3 bases are TGTGCCAGCAGTGAACAGGGGAACTATGGCTACACCTTC. The encoded protein is CASSEQGNYGYTF.

The V gene is TRBV5-1, the J gene TRBJ2-3, with TRBD2 as a possible D gene (5 bases). There are 14 residues in the CDR3. The V gene lost 1 base and the J gene lost 9 bases, with 15 bases spanning the gap. Looked up from germline, CDR1 is SGHRS and CDR2 is YFSETQ. In DNA form, the CDR3 reads TGCGCCAGCAGCTTGACCAGCGGTGAAGGGACGCAGTATTTT. It encodes CASSLTSGEGTQYF.

This clone was counted only a few times. The chain couples TRBV27 to TRBJ2-7; 7 bases map to TRBD1. This CDR3 spans 14 amino acids. Germline loops: CDR1 MNHEY, CDR2 SMNVEV (reference sequence). The V segment lost 2 bases and the J segment 2 bases; nucleotides outside the gene matches: 3. CDR3 bases: TGTGCCAGCAGTTTAAGGGGACAGCCCTACGAGCAGTACTTC. Protein sequence: CASSLRGQPYEQYF.

This clone was detected only once. This chain joins TRBV5-1 and TRBJ2-7; D is unclear. The CDR3 contains 15 residues. Germline assignment: CDR1 SGHRS and CDR2 YFSETQ. The V gene lost 0 bases and the J gene lost 4 bases, with 14 bases spanning the gap. This CDR3 reads CASSLEVLPKYEQYF. The DNA for the CDR3 is TGCGCCAGCAGCTTGGAGGTCCTGCCGAAATACGAGCAGTACTTC.

The chain joins TRBV7-3 to TRBJ2-1, with TRBD1 matching 7 bases. V trimming: 3 bases; J trimming: 13 bases; junction bases outside the gene matches: 6. The CDR3 is 12 residues long. The germline V gene encodes CDR1 SGHTA and CDR2 FQGTGA. The CDR3 DNA follows: TGTGCCAGCAGCTTCCCCGGACAGGCCCAGTTCTTC. It specifies CASSFPGQAQFF.

The CDR3: CSVATGTSGNYEQYF. The CDR3 DNA sequence: TGCAGCGTTGCCACCGGGACTAGCGGGAACTACGAGCAGTACTTC. The V and J genes are TRBV29-1 and TRBJ2-7; 13 nucleotides align to TRBD2. The germline V gene has CDR1 SQVTM and CDR2 ANQGSEA. Trimming at V came to 4 bases and at J to 3 bases, leaving 6 bases not matched to a gene. This CDR3 is built from 15 residues.

This chain connects TRBV15 to TRBJ2-5; either TRBD1 or TRBD2 may fit D (6 bases each). The V end lost 8 bases, the J end lost 7 bases, and 17 bases lay between the germline ends. The V gene's germline CDR1 is LNHNV and CDR2 YYDKDF (reference sequence). The CDR3 runs 13 residues. The CDR3: CATELEGVGTQYF. CDR3 DNA sequence: TGTGCCACCGAACTGGAGGGGGTAGGGACCCAGTACTTC.

The rearrangement joins TRBV6-5 to TRBJ2-7; 8 bases align to TRBD1. This CDR3 comprises 15 residues. Trimming took 0 bases from V and 4 from J; bases not matched to a gene: 5. The germline CDR1 and CDR2 sequences are MNHEY and SVGAGI. CDR3 DNA: TGTGCCAGCAGTTACTCGCAGGGGGCGAGGTACGAGCAGTACTTC. It translates to CASSYSQGARYEQYF.

CDR3 sequence: CASSVAQTARVAGELFF. In DNA form, the CDR3 reads TGTGCCAGCAGCGTAGCTCAAACAGCTCGTGTGGCCGGGGAGCTGTTTTTT. This chain links TRBV9 with TRBJ2-2, with no clear D. V gave up 0 bases and J gave up 6 bases, with 18 bases separating them. CDR3 length: 17 amino acids. Germline V gene sequence: CDR1 SGDLS, CDR2 YYNGEE.

This chain links TRBV10-3 with TRBJ2-1; TRBD2 matches 8 bases. Trimming took 0 bases from V and 0 from J; bases not matched to a gene: 4. The germline CDR1 and CDR2 sequences are ENHRY and SYGVKD. This CDR3 contains 17 residues. The CDR3 sequence is CAISESPGGLSYNEQFF. For the CDR3, the DNA is TGTGCCATCAGTGAGTCGCCGGGAGGGCTCTCCTACAATGAGCAGTTCTTC.

V and J are TRBV27 and TRBJ2-5, with TRBD1 matching over 7 bases. With V trimmed by 4 bases and J by 1 base, 6 bases remained unmatched. The V gene's germline CDR1 is MNHEY and CDR2 SMNVEV (reference sequence). The CDR3 contains 15 residues. The CDR3 loop reads CASSSRRDSQETQYF. The CDR3 DNA reads TGTGCCAGCAGTTCACGACGGGACAGCCAAGAGACCCAGTACTTC.

The V gene is TRBV5-1, the J gene TRBJ2-5; maybe TRBD2 (6 bases). The germline V and J ends were trimmed by 4 bases and 5 bases, with 18 bases remaining between them. The CDR3 loop spans 15 amino acids. Looked up from germline, CDR1 is SGHRS and CDR2 is YFSETQ. CDR3 loop: CASSRPGVKRETQYF. The CDR3 nucleotides are TGCGCCAGCAGCAGACCGGGGGTTAAGAGGGAGACCCAGTACTTC. Drawing the rest from reference TRBV5-1 and TRBJ2-5, the complete variable domain is KAGVTQTPRYLIKTRGQQVTLSCSPISGHRSVSWYQQTPGQGLQFLFEYFSETQRNKGNFPGRFSGRQFSNSRSEMNVSTLELGDSALYLCASSRPGVKRETQYFGPGTRLLVL.

The V call is TRBV15, the J call TRBJ1-1, with a tentative D call TRBD1 (5 bases). The V gene's germline CDR1 is LNHNV and CDR2 YYDKDF (reference sequence). CDR3 length: 14 amino acids. Trimming pared 0 bases from V and 6 bases from J, leaving 11 bases between. The DNA for the CDR3 is TGTGCCACCAGCAGAGATCCGGCAGGGCCTGAAGCTTTCTTT. It specifies CATSRDPAGPEAFF. The entire variable domain, with the rest obtained from reference TRBV15 and TRBJ1-1, is as follows: DAMVIQNPRYQVTQFGKPVTLSCSQTLNHNVMYWYQQKSSQAPKLLFHYYDKDFNNEADTPDNFQSRRPNTSFCFLDIRSPGLGDTAMYLCATSRDPAGPEAFFGQGTRLTVV.

The J gene is TRBJ2-1, the V gene TRBV5-6; 7 bases fit TRBD2. This CDR3 region has 15 residues. The germline gives CDR1 SGHDT, CDR2 YYEEEE. The J segment lost 7 bases and the V segment lost 4 bases, leaving 11 bases of the junction unmatched. CDR3: CASSRGTIFGNEQFF. Here the CDR3 DNA reads TGTGCCAGCAGCCGTGGGACTATCTTTGGGAATGAGCAGTTCTTC.

This chain connects TRBV5-4 to TRBJ2-7, with TRBD2 matching 8 bases. Trimming removed 1 base from V and 6 bases from J; junction bases left unmatched: 3. CDR1 is SGHNT and CDR2 is YYREEE in the germline V gene (reference sequence). The CDR3 is 13 residues long. The CDR3 spells CASSLLSGSEQYF. DNA of the CDR3: TGTGCCAGCAGCTTGTTGAGCGGGAGCGAGCAGTACTTC.

This chain uses TRBV4-1 with TRBJ2-7; 9 nucleotides align to TRBD2. The V gene's germline CDR1 is MGHRA and CDR2 YSYEKL. CDR3 length equals 15 residues. V trimming: 4 bases; J trimming: 1 base; junction bases outside the gene matches: 5. CDR3 DNA sequence: TGCGCCAGCAGCCCGGGACTAGCTCGTTCCTACGAGCAGTACTTC. Amino acid sequence: CASSPGLARSYEQYF.

The rearrangement uses TRBV6-6 and TRBJ2-5; D possibly uses TRBD1 or TRBD2 (6 bases each). Germline assignment: CDR1 MNHNY and CDR2 SVGAGI (reference sequence). Deletions cut 7 bases from V and 5 bases from J, with 8 bases between. The CDR3 loop spans 11 amino acids. The CDR3 sequence is CASIGGETQYF. The CDR3 DNA reads TGTGCCAGCATAGGGGGGGAGACCCAGTACTTC.

V is TRBV6-5 and J is TRBJ2-7, with a possible D match to TRBD1 (5 bases). CDR1 is MNHEY, CDR2 SVGAGI, per germline. The ends were cut back, 2 bases at V and 2 bases at J, with 10 bases in the middle. This CDR3 comprises 14 residues. The CDR3 sequence is CASSYDRIAYEQYF. The CDR3 nucleotides are TGTGCCAGCAGTTACGACAGAATTGCCTACGAGCAGTACTTC.

J is TRBJ2-5 and V is TRBV9; D might be TRBD2 (6 bases). The germline V gene encodes CDR1 SGDLS and CDR2 YYNGEE. The V gene lost 0 bases and the J gene lost 2 bases, with 26 bases spanning the gap. This CDR3 comprises 20 residues. The CDR3 loop is CASSVGRDYRPEEGQETQYF. CDR3 DNA sequence: TGTGCCAGCAGCGTAGGTAGAGACTACCGGCCTGAGGAGGGTCAAGAGACCCAGTACTTC.

This chain joins TRBV30 and TRBJ1-1; D remains ambiguous. Between the trimmed V and J ends, which lost 3 bases and 0 bases, there was a span of 8 bases. Germline CDR1 and CDR2: GTSNPN and SVGIG (reference sequence). This CDR3 region has 13 residues. The CDR3 is CAWRTGMNTEAFF. CDR3 coding DNA: TGTGCCTGGAGAACGGGAATGAACACTGAAGCTTTCTTT.

CDR3 DNA sequence: TGCAGCGTCGTACCGGACAGCAGCTCCTACAATGAGCAGTTCTTC. Amino acids: CSVVPDSSSYNEQFF. The rearrangement links TRBV29-1 to TRBJ2-1, with D perhaps matching TRBD1 (6 bases). The CDR3 covers 15 residues. The germline CDR1 and CDR2 sequences are SQVTM and ANQGSEA. V dropped 6 bases and J dropped 0 bases, with 15 bases sitting between them.

This chain connects TRBV5-6 to TRBJ1-1; possibly TRBD1 for D (5 bases). The V gene lost 5 bases and the J gene lost 1 base, with 12 bases spanning the gap. The CDR3 contains 14 residues. CDR1 is SGHDT and CDR2 is YYEEEE in the germline V gene. CDR3 sequence: CASRSTGGNTEAFF. The CDR3 region has the DNA TGTGCCAGCAGGAGTACCGGGGGGAACACTGAAGCTTTCTTT.

The chain joins TRBV6-1 to TRBJ1-5; D remains ambiguous. The germline CDR1 and CDR2 sequences are MNHNS and SASEGT. CDR3 length: 12 residues. V was pared by 4 bases and J by 11 bases, with 12 bases between. This CDR3 is CASSASVRSQHF. The CDR3 nucleotides read TGTGCCAGCAGTGCCTCCGTTAGGTCCCAGCATTTT.

This clone was seen just once. This rearrangement joins TRBV18 to TRBJ1-4, with 10 bases lining up with TRBD1. The CDR3 spans 16 residues. V trimming: 3 bases; J trimming: 0 bases; junction bases outside the gene matches: 1. Germline values: CDR1 KGHSH, CDR2 LQKENI. This CDR3 is CASSPGQGTTNEKLFF. The CDR3 nucleotides read TGTGCCAGCTCACCGGGACAGGGGACAACTAATGAAAAACTGTTTTTT. The full variable domain, rest sourced from reference TRBV18 and TRBJ1-4, is NAGVMQNPRHLVRRRGQEARLRCSPMKGHSHVYWYRQLPEEGLKFMVYLQKENIIDESGMPKERFSAEFPKEGPSILRIQQVVRGDSAAYFCASSPGQGTTNEKLFFGSGTQLSVL.